Below, 20 T cell receptor beta chains from the same sample are listed, as sequenced in a study of blood T cells in healthy people across ages. Together with a sample-barcoded 5' primer, a J-beta primer mix was included in a second PCR lasting about 7 to 12 cycles. TCRdb called the 5' RACE reads again in MiXCR, with one record for every CDR3 protein. Counted here are 600,000 to 800,000 distinct CDR3 sequences, around 50% occurring once; the ten biggest clones make up approximately 13%. Material for sequencing was blood. All receptors come from a woman of 80 years or more in good health.

Comments on this clonotype: A much larger clone differs from this one at a single base, so this may be a read error. V is TRBV10-3 and J is TRBJ1-2; TRBD1 matches at 7 bases. Germline CDR1 is ENHRY and CDR2 is SYGVKD. This CDR3 is 13 amino acids long. V lost 7 bases, J lost 7 bases, and 9 bases stayed unmatched. The CDR3 protein is CAIKETGPLGYTF. For the CDR3, the DNA is TGTGCCATCAAGGAGACAGGGCCCCTTGGCTACACCTTC.

Comment on this clonotype: This could be a read error, since a much larger clone is one nucleotide away. The gene calls are TRBV29-1 and TRBJ2-7, with no clear D. CDR3 size: 12 residues. The germline V gene has CDR1 SQVTM and CDR2 ANQGSEA. The ends were cut back, 7 bases at V and 7 bases at J, with 17 bases in the middle. This CDR3 is CSGWTGGYEQYF. Written as DNA, the CDR3 is TGCAGCGGGTGGACGGGTGGCTATGAGCAGTACTTC.

V is TRBV4-2 and J is TRBJ1-2, with 7 bases that match TRBD1. Germline V lookup: CDR1 LGHNA, CDR2 YNFKEQ. The ends lost 3 bases at V and 6 bases at J; junction bases unmatched: 10. This CDR3 comprises 15 residues. The CDR3 DNA is TGTGCCAGCAGCCACTCAAGGGGGCCTGGGGATGGCTACACCTTC. It encodes CASSHSRGPGDGYTF.

J is TRBJ2-1 and V is TRBV20-1; the D gene is possibly TRBD1 (5 bases). Trimming took 7 bases from V and 13 from J, leaving 23 bases between them. The V gene's germline CDR1 is DFQATT and CDR2 SNEGSKA (reference sequence). This CDR3 spans 13 amino acids. CDR3 coding DNA: TGCAGTGTCCCACCCGCCAGGGATGAGACCCAGTTCTTC. Translated, it gives CSVPPARDETQFF.

This clonotype was observed a few times. The chain recombines TRBV7-9 with TRBJ2-1; D unresolved. The V and J ends lost 5 bases and 2 bases respectively, with 16 bases between them. Germline V gene data show CDR1 as SEHNR and CDR2 as FQNEAQ (reference sequence). The CDR3 contains 16 residues. CDR3: CASSRPLGTPYNEQFF. CDR3 bases: TGTGCCAGCAGCCGTCCCCTGGGTACACCCTACAATGAGCAGTTCTTC.

The chain joins TRBV5-1 to TRBJ2-3; 7 bases are shared with TRBD2. The V gene end was trimmed by 5 bases and the J gene end by 2 bases; junction bases not matched to a gene: 11. Germline V CDR1 and CDR2: SGHRS, YFSETQ. The CDR3 is made up of 16 amino acids. The CDR3 coding sequence is TGCGCCAGCAGTCGCCGAGCGGGGTCTTCCACAGATACGCAGTATTTT. This codes for CASSRRAGSSTDTQYF.

This clonotype was counted a few times. The J gene is TRBJ2-2, the V gene TRBV5-5, with TRBD1 as a possible D gene (6 bases). The CDR3 is 17 amino acids. The ends were cut back, 3 bases at V and 5 bases at J, with 20 bases in the middle. CDR1 is SGHKS, CDR2 YYEKEE, per germline (reference sequence). CDR3 in DNA: TGTGCCAGCAGCTCAACCCCCGACAGGCCGGCTACCGGGGAGCTGTTTTTT. It codes for CASSSTPDRPATGELFF.

The chain recombines TRBV7-3 with TRBJ2-4, with D perhaps TRBD1 (6 bases). The closer fit of TRBJ2-7 to the DNA end suggests the J call may be wrong. Germline CDR1 reads SGHTA; CDR2 reads FQGTGA. The CDR3 contains 14 residues. Written as DNA, the CDR3 is TGTGCCAGCAGCCGAAGGGGGAGTTCGGACGAGCAGTACTTC. Translation: CASSRRGSSDEQYF.

This clonotype occurred a few times. In DNA, the CDR3 is TGTGCCAGCAGCTTATACGGGACAGGGACGATTAATTCACCCCTCCACTTT. It codes for CASSLYGTGTINSPLHF. This rearrangement joins TRBV7-3 to TRBJ1-6; 9 nucleotides agree with TRBD1. The CDR3 totals 17 residues. The V segment lost 2 bases and the J segment 6 bases; nucleotides outside the gene matches: 8. The V gene's germline CDR1 is SGHTA and CDR2 FQGTGA.

This clonotype was recorded at least ten times. V gene TRBV10-3 combines with J gene TRBJ2-1; TRBD2 matches at 9 bases. Per germline, CDR1 ENHRY and CDR2 SYGVKD. The junction had 7 bases not matched to a gene; V was cut back by 0 bases and J by 7 bases. The CDR3 length is 16 residues. The CDR3 loop is CAISESAGGPVNEQFF. As DNA, the CDR3 is TGTGCCATCAGTGAGTCTGCGGGAGGGCCGGTAAATGAGCAGTTCTTC.

This clonotype was seen more than once but under ten times. The rearrangement links TRBV7-2 to TRBJ2-1; 7 nucleotides agree with TRBD1. Germline V gene lookup returns CDR1 SGHTA and CDR2 FQGNSA. Trimming cost V 5 bases and J 0 bases; bases outside gene matches: 4. CDR3 size: 15 residues. This chain's CDR3 is CASSAGGNSYNEQFF. DNA of the CDR3: TGTGCCAGCAGCGCAGGGGGTAACTCCTACAATGAGCAGTTCTTC.

The V call is TRBV5-1, the J call TRBJ1-3; D uncertain. The germline CDR1 and CDR2 sequences are SGHRS and YFSETQ. The CDR3 is 17 residues long. The V end lost 2 bases, the J end lost 0 bases, and 15 bases lay between the germline ends. The CDR3 bases are TGCGCCAGCAGCTTTACTGGCGGCACCTACTCTGGAAACACCATATATTTT. Encoded protein: CASSFTGGTYSGNTIYF.

This clonotype appeared once. CDR3 in DNA: TGTGCCAGCAGTCCCTCGTACGCCAGGACCTACGAGCAGTACTTC. It is translated as CASSPSYARTYEQYF. The V and J genes are TRBV6-2 or TRBV6-3 and TRBJ2-4; no definite D call. The end of the DNA aligns better with TRBJ2-7, so the J call may be wrong. Germline V CDR1 and CDR2: MNHEY, SVGEGT. This CDR3 has 15 residues.

V gene TRBV29-1 combines with J gene TRBJ2-1; TRBD1 or TRBD2 may be the D gene (5 bases each). Trimming shortened V by 4 bases and J by 8 bases, and 12 bases separated the two germline ends. The CDR3 contains 12 residues. Germline lookup yields CDR1 SQVTM and CDR2 ANQGSEA. The CDR3 nucleotides are TGCAGCGTTGGAGGACGGGGCTATGAGCAGTTCTTC. Its translation is CSVGGRGYEQFF.

This clonotype was counted many times. The V call is TRBV5-1, the J call TRBJ2-1; 9 nucleotides align to TRBD2. Trimming removed 4 bases from V and 3 bases from J; junction bases left unmatched: 5. From germline, CDR1 is SGHRS and CDR2 YFSETQ. CDR3 length: 15 residues. The chain's CDR3 is CASSGTSSLYNEQFF. The CDR3 nucleotides read TGCGCCAGCAGCGGGACTAGCAGCCTCTACAATGAGCAGTTCTTC. The full variable domain, completed using reference TRBV5-1 and TRBJ2-1, is KAGVTQTPRYLIKTRGQQVTLSCSPISGHRSVSWYQQTPGQGLQFLFEYFSETQRNKGNFPGRFSGRQFSNSRSEMNVSTLELGDSALYLCASSGTSSLYNEQFFGPGTRLTVL.

There are a few counts of this clonotype. The chain couples TRBV21-1 to TRBJ2-1; the D segment call TRBD1 is taken from the table without a DNA check. TRBV21-1 corresponds to a pseudogene. This CDR3 comprises 16 residues. The CDR3 loop reads CASSKEGDRSYNEQFF. CDR3 DNA: TGTGCCAGCAGCAAAGAGGGGGACAGATCCTACAATGAGCAGTTCTTC.

With respect to this clonotype: One end of the junction does not line up with germline, which may come from a read error. The chain employs TRBV4-1 and TRBJ2-2; D may be TRBD2 (6 bases). The germline V gene encodes CDR1 MGHRA and CDR2 YSYEKL. The CDR3 length is 15 residues. CDR3 coding DNA: TGCGCCAGCAGCCAGGAATCTAGCGCCACCGGGGAGCCGTTTTTT. Translated, it gives CASSQESSATGEPFF.

This clonotype was seen more than once but under ten times. The chain employs TRBV7-9 and TRBJ2-5; 7 bases are a match to TRBD1. The CDR3 has 17 residues. Germline trimming cut 5 bases from V and 4 bases from J; bases unmatched to any gene: 16. Germline values: CDR1 SEHNR, CDR2 FQNEAQ (reference sequence). CDR3 sequence: CASSPTDRPGTTETQYF. In DNA form, the CDR3 reads TGTGCCAGCAGCCCGACGGACAGGCCGGGAACTACAGAGACCCAGTACTTC.

The chain joins TRBV20-1 to TRBJ1-6, with 12 positions matching TRBD1. The J segment lost 10 bases and the V segment lost 0 bases, leaving 10 bases of the junction unmatched. CDR3 size: 17 residues. The V gene's germline CDR1 is DFQATT and CDR2 SNEGSKA (reference sequence). CDR3 protein: CSARDEGQGALNSPLHF. The CDR3 coding sequence is TGCAGTGCTAGAGATGAGGGACAGGGGGCTCTCAACTCACCCCTCCACTTT.

The V gene is TRBV7-9, the J gene TRBJ2-4, with D unclear. The J call may not be correct, given that the DNA end is closer to TRBJ2-5. CDR3 length: 11 amino acids. Germline V gene data show CDR1 as SEHNR and CDR2 as FQNEAQ (reference sequence). The CDR3 sequence: CASSKLQTQYF. The DNA for the CDR3 is TGTGCCAGCAGCAAACTGCAGACCCAGTACTTC.